This record concerns one T cell receptor (beta chain) sequence. This sample is drawn from a study of blood T cell repertoires in COVID-19. Study details: Sample material is recorded as cDNA or gDNA derived from T cells, B-cell-depleted T cells, or PBMCs.

Original data processing: By means of reference gene primer amplification, nucleated cell counts were estimated. Data came from immunoSEQ multiplex PCR; TCRdb stores just in-frame clones and leaves some out. V and J calls and clone size are given by that table; D and trimming were obtained from the DNA. The repertoire has fewer than 300,000 clones, 70% to 90% of them found once; the top ten carry approximately 5%. The CDR3 totals 15 residues. Trimming left V 4 bases short and J 5 bases short, with 17 bases between. From germline, CDR1 is LNHDA and CDR2 SQIVND (reference sequence). This sequence originates from a man aged 50-60 years with active or convalescent COVID-19. The sequenced sample consisted of peripheral blood. V usage is TRBV19 and J usage is TRBJ2-5, with a possible D match to TRBD1 (6 bases). CDR3 coding DNA: TGTGCCAGTAGTACAGGACAGCTCGGGGTGGAGACCCAGTACTTC. As protein: CASSTGQLGVETQYF. The whole variable domain, remainder taken from reference TRBV19 and TRBJ2-5, is DGGITQSPKYLFRKEGQNVTLSCEQNLNHDAMYWYRQDPGQGLRLIYYSQIVNDFQKGDIAEGYSVSREKKESFPLTVTSAQKNPTAFYLCASSTGQLGVETQYFGPGTRLLVL.